This T cell receptor beta chain appears in the sequencing data of a study of blood T cell repertoires in COVID-19. Study details: Samples representing acute and convalescent COVID-19 were sourced from the United States, Italy and Spain. PBMCs, B-cell-depleted T cells, or T cells were the source of the cDNA or gDNA that made up the material.

Authors' data handling: Amplification from reference gene primers served as the basis for estimated nucleated cell counts. Clones were sequenced by immunoSEQ multiplex PCR, and TCRdb holds only the in-frame ones, with some missing. V and J calls and clone size come straight from that table; D and trimming were deduced from the DNA. The sample records about 130,000 clones, 60% to 80% being singletons. V was clipped by 7 bases and J by 5 bases, with 12 bases between them. CDR1 and CDR2 from the germline V gene are MNHGY and SAAAGT. This CDR3 has 12 amino acids. Sequences were obtained from peripheral blood. The TCR comes from a man aged 60-69 years with acute or convalescent COVID-19. The chain has TRBV6-8 and TRBJ2-7, with D perhaps matching TRBD1 (6 bases). Written as DNA, the CDR3 is TGTGCCAGCACCTCAGCAGGGGACGAGCAGTACTTC. This gives the protein CASTSAGDEQYF.